The 15 T cell receptor beta chains presented below share a single source sample, sequenced in a study of low-dose radiotherapy and immunotherapy resistance in tumors (dated by TCRdb to 2022 to 2024). Superscript III and a set of TRAV- and TRBV-specific primers were used to synthesize first-strand cDNA, so that both TCRalpha and TCRbeta chains were covered. TCRs were amplified for 20 PCR cycles with Phusion, using a constant-region primer paired with the adapter attached to the V primers. Using fastp trimming at Q25 and MiXCR clonotype assembly, TCRdb reanalyzed the public sequencing data and kept in-frame beta chains. Rows matching on CDR3 protein sequence are summarized as one entry with the most common DNA and genes. This sample has around 6,200 distinct CDR3 sequences in its table, and about 72% of those were observed once. 12% of the sample rests with the top ten. All receptors come from a human donor with advanced metastatic prostate, ovarian, gallbladder or colorectal cancer (not recorded which). This table probably holds off-target reads from a library built for another chain.

V and J are TRBV7-2 and TRBJ2-3; TRBD2 aligns across 12 bases. Germline V gene lookup returns CDR1 SGHTA and CDR2 FQGNSA. CDR3 length: 22 amino acids. Trimming removed 3 bases from V and 1 base from J; junction bases left unmatched: 20. The CDR3 bases are TGTGCCAGCAGCTTCATGCGGACTAGCGGGGTTGGGAGCGGGGTCGGCACAGATACGCAGTATTTT. Translation: CASSFMRTSGVGSGVGTDTQYF.

This chain links TRBV12-3 or TRBV12-4 with TRBJ2-7; 7 bases fit TRBD2. The V segment lost 3 bases and the J segment 4 bases; nucleotides outside the gene matches: 3. The CDR3 sequence is 13 residues long. This CDR3 is CASSFGLVYEQYF. CDR3 coding DNA: TGTGCCAGCAGTTTTGGACTAGTTTACGAGCAGTACTTC.

A single count supports this clonotype. V is TRBV11-3 and J is TRBJ2-6; a possible D gene is TRBD2 (5 bases). Looked up from germline, CDR1 is SGHNT and CDR2 is YENEEA. Trimming shortened V by 3 bases and J by 0 bases, and 9 bases separated the two germline ends. The CDR3 spans 16 residues. The DNA of the CDR3 is TGTGCCAGCAGCTTGAAAGGGAGCTCTGGGGCCAACGTCCTGACTTTC. Translation: CASSLKGSSGANVLTF.

The genes are TRBV19 and TRBJ2-4; 8 nucleotides match TRBD1. This CDR3 has 17 residues. Germline V lookup: CDR1 LNHDA, CDR2 SQIVND (reference sequence). V trimming: 3 bases; J trimming: 1 base; junction bases outside the gene matches: 8. The DNA for the CDR3 is TGTGCCAGTAGTATTGATTCAGGGGGCGACGCCAAAAACATTCAGTACTTC. Translating gives CASSIDSGGDAKNIQYF.

This clonotype was counted a few times. The J gene is TRBJ2-1, the V gene TRBV29-1; D is undetermined. This CDR3 contains 12 residues. V shed 6 bases and J shed 7 bases, with 13 bases lying between them. Germline CDR1 SQVTM, CDR2 ANQGSEA. In DNA, the CDR3 is TGCAGCGTCCGAGAGGAGATTAATGAGCAGTTCTTC. Translating gives CSVREEINEQFF.

The table lists this clonotype with a few counts. The gene calls are TRBV11-2 and TRBJ2-3, with TRBD1 matching over 7 bases. This CDR3 has 16 residues. The V gene's germline CDR1 is SGHAT and CDR2 FQNNGV. The J segment lost 0 bases and the V segment lost 5 bases, leaving 8 bases of the junction unmatched. The CDR3 nucleotides read TGTGCCAGCAGCCCCCGGACAGGTTCTAGCACAGATACGCAGTATTTT. As protein: CASSPRTGSSTDTQYF.

This chain links TRBV29-1 with TRBJ2-1, with 7 bases that match TRBD1. CDR1 and CDR2 (germline): SQVTM, ANQGSEA. Losses at the gene ends were 3 bases for V and 5 bases for J; bases not matched to a gene: 10. The CDR3 is 15 amino acids. CDR3 bases: TGCAGCGTTGAGCCCCAGCAGGGGGTGAACAATGAGCAGTTCTTC. Its translation is CSVEPQQGVNNEQFF.

DNA of the CDR3: TGTGCCATCAGTGAGTCGGGACAGGGGGCTCAGCCCCAGCATTTT. Amino acids: CAISESGQGAQPQHF. The chain joins TRBV10-3 to TRBJ1-5, with 12 bases matching TRBD1. Germline-derived CDR1 and CDR2 are ENHRY and SYGVKD. CDR3 length: 15 residues. V lost 0 bases and J lost 6; bases outside the gene matches: 0.

This rearrangement joins TRBV2 to TRBJ2-1, with 14 bases identical to TRBD2. The CDR3 spans 17 residues. J gave up 1 base and V 6 bases, and 5 bases lay outside the gene matches. Germline V gene sequence: CDR1 SNHLY, CDR2 FYNNEI. The chain's CDR3 is CASRGTSGSGSYNEQFF. CDR3 nucleotides: TGTGCCAGCAGGGGGACTAGCGGGAGTGGGTCCTACAATGAGCAGTTCTTC.

V usage is TRBV3-1 and J usage is TRBJ1-2; TRBD1 is a possible D gene (6 bases). CDR3 length: 14 amino acids. V was trimmed by 3 bases and J by 4 bases, leaving 12 bases between them. Looked up from germline, CDR1 is LGHDT and CDR2 is YNNKEL (reference sequence). The CDR3 nucleotides are TGTGCCAGCAGCCAGAGTGGACAGTTCTATGGCTACACCTTC. It encodes CASSQSGQFYGYTF.

By its share, this clonotype is large. The rearrangement uses TRBV20-1 and TRBJ2-1; D could derive from TRBD1 or TRBD2 (5 bases each). The V gene lost 0 bases and the J gene lost 7 bases, with 19 bases spanning the gap. The CDR3 runs 16 residues. Germline CDR1 reads DFQATT; CDR2 reads SNEGSKA (reference sequence). As DNA, the CDR3 is TGCAGTGCTAGAGATCCGGGACCCCCAGGGTGGAATGAGCAGTTCTTC. It is translated as CSARDPGPPGWNEQFF.

This clonotype was found once. V and J are TRBV6-1 and TRBJ1-2, with TRBD1 matching 7 bases. The V gene's germline CDR1 is MNHNS and CDR2 SASEGT. V gave up 8 bases and J gave up 1 base; unmatched junction bases: 10. This CDR3 has 15 amino acids. CDR3 bases: TGTGCCAGCGAAGGAGGAGGGGGCCTTAACTATGGCTACACCTTC. Protein: CASEGGGGLNYGYTF.

The chain links TRBV30 to TRBJ1-1; D ambiguous. Germline values: CDR1 GTSNPN, CDR2 SVGIG (reference sequence). Deletions cut 3 bases from V and 6 bases from J, with 8 bases between. CDR3 length: 11 residues. CDR3 coding DNA: TGTGCCTGGAGGTTCTCGTCTGAAGCTTTCTTT. Translating gives CAWRFSSEAFF.

The rearrangement joins TRBV5-4 to TRBJ2-5; 8 bases fit TRBD2. The CDR3 covers 13 residues. The germline V gene encodes CDR1 SGHNT and CDR2 YYREEE (reference sequence). The V segment lost 5 bases and the J segment 5 bases; nucleotides outside the gene matches: 5. The DNA of the CDR3 is TGTGCCAGCAGTCGGGGGGGGACCGAGACCCAGTACTTC. Amino acid sequence: CASSRGGTETQYF.

This sequence joins TRBV11-2 and TRBJ2-3, with TRBD1 matching 8 bases. V was pared by 11 bases and J by 6 bases, with 19 bases of the junction left unmatched. The CDR3 has 16 amino acids. Germline V CDR1 and CDR2: SGHAT, FQNNGV. The CDR3 is CAASAGGGGSPDTQYF. The CDR3 DNA follows: TGTGCCGCCAGCGCAGGGGGCGGAGGGAGCCCGGATACGCAGTATTTT. The complete variable domain, with remaining parts taken from reference TRBV11-2 and TRBJ2-3, reads EAGVAQSPRYKIIEKRQSVAFWCNPISGHATLYWYQQILGQGPKLLIQFQNNGVVDDSQLPKDRFSAERLKGVDSTLKIQPAKLEDSAVYLCAASAGGGGSPDTQYFGPGTRLTVL.